This TCR beta chain was captured by sequencing in a study of cytomegalovirus exposure and HLA in healthy donors. In the study overall: There were some 120 million unique TCR beta sequences, drawn from about 179 million T cells, in an earlier analysis.

As to this clone: No antigen is known for it.

The PCR ran on 60 Vbeta and 13 Jbeta primers. Assay used: immunoSEQ multiplex PCR; TCRdb lists only in-frame clones, some missing. Its table records fewer than 85,000 clones. Germline CDR1 and CDR2: SGHNT and YYREEE (reference sequence). Trimming left V 1 base short and J 0 bases short, with 10 bases between. The CDR3 sequence is 15 residues long. Study-level findings and limits: Roughly uniform sequencing depth across donors was assumed, possibly incorrectly. Immune exposure information comprised only CMV serostatus.

This receptor was obtained from a female donor in good health and CMV-seropositive. Sequencing was carried out using PBMCs. The chain has TRBV5-4 and TRBJ1-2, with D possibly matching TRBD1 (6 bases). CDR3 in amino acids: CASSLFSGANYGYTF. CDR3 sequence (DNA): TGTGCCAGCAGCTTGTTTTCAGGGGCTAACTATGGCTACACCTTC.